The 20 T cell receptor beta chains given below trace back to one sample, sequenced in a study of T cell responses to AZD1222 COVID-19 vaccine. Libraries were prepared by immunoSEQ multiplex PCR; TCRdb keeps only in-frame clonotypes and omits some of them. The repertoire includes 65,000 to 95,000 clones, approximately 85% of them detected once, and more than 10% sits in the top ten. The specimen comprised peripheral blood, sampled on day 0 of AZD1222 vaccination. Receptors were obtained from an adult in good health.

This chain connects TRBV5-5 to TRBJ1-3; D might be TRBD1 (5 bases). Per germline, CDR1 SGHKS and CDR2 YYEKEE (reference sequence). This CDR3 contains 13 residues. V dropped 4 bases and J dropped 2 bases, with 7 bases sitting between them. The CDR3 sequence: CASSRDPGNTIYF. Here the CDR3 DNA reads TGTGCCAGCAGCCGGGACCCTGGAAACACCATATATTTT.

The chain has TRBV18 and TRBJ1-6; possibly TRBD1 for D (6 bases). Germline CDR1 and CDR2: KGHSH and LQKENI. Trimming took 2 bases from V and 8 from J, leaving 10 bases between them. The CDR3 is 14 residues long. The CDR3 region has the DNA TGTGCCAGCTCACCATCAGGGGACGATTCACCCCTCCACTTT. Translated: CASSPSGDDSPLHF.

The count of this clone is one. The J gene is TRBJ1-6, the V gene TRBV5-4; 8 bases fit TRBD1. Germline-derived CDR1 and CDR2 are SGHNT and YYREEE (reference sequence). This CDR3 spans 14 amino acids. J gave up 8 bases and V 0 bases, and 1 base lay outside the gene matches. The CDR3 nucleotides are TGTGCCAGCAGCTTGGAGACAGGGGATTCACCCCTCCACTTT. This translates into CASSLETGDSPLHF.

V usage is TRBV6-6 and J usage is TRBJ2-3, with 8 bases matching TRBD2. J lost 2 bases, V lost 5 bases, and 9 bases had no gene match. The CDR3 covers 16 residues. The V gene's germline CDR1 is MNHNY and CDR2 SVGAGI (reference sequence). In nucleotides, the CDR3 is TGTGCCAGCAGTCGAAGCGGGGGAGTATTCACAGATACGCAGTATTTT. Protein product: CASSRSGGVFTDTQYF.

The chain recombines TRBV28 with TRBJ1-6, with a tentative D call TRBD1 (5 bases). The CDR3 has 13 amino acids. CDR1 is MDHEN and CDR2 is SYDVKM in the germline V gene. V was shortened by 8 bases and J by 5 bases, with 10 bases between the two germline ends. CDR3 sequence reads: CASQGGHNSPLHF. CDR3 DNA sequence: TGTGCCAGCCAGGGAGGTCATAATTCACCCCTCCACTTT.

Only one count was recorded for this clone. V gene TRBV9 combines with J gene TRBJ1-2; D uncertain. V was shortened by 0 bases and J by 6 bases, with 12 bases between the two germline ends. The CDR3 spans 14 residues. Germline CDR1 reads SGDLS; CDR2 reads YYNGEE. The CDR3 reads CASSVDARDHGYTF. CDR3 in DNA: TGTGCCAGCAGCGTAGATGCAAGGGATCATGGCTACACCTTC. Filled out from reference TRBV9 and TRBJ1-2, the complete variable domain reads DSGVTQTPKHLITATGQRVTLRCSPRSGDLSVYWYQQSLDQGLQFLIQYYNGEERAKGNILERFSAQQFPDLHSELNLSSLELGDSALYFCASSVDARDHGYTFGSGTRLTVV.

This chain links TRBV5-1 with TRBJ2-3; TRBD2 matches at 9 bases. Germline trimming cut 0 bases from V and 1 base from J; bases unmatched to any gene: 3. The germline CDR1 and CDR2 sequences are SGHRS and YFSETQ. The CDR3 is made up of 16 amino acids. CDR3: CASSLGTSDRTDTQYF. The CDR3 DNA reads TGCGCCAGCAGCTTGGGGACTAGCGACCGCACAGATACGCAGTATTTT.

The rearrangement joins TRBV20-1 to TRBJ1-5; D may be TRBD1 (6 bases). The CDR3 runs 14 residues. V lost 3 bases, J lost 6 bases, and 15 bases lay in between. Germline CDR1 reads DFQATT; CDR2 reads SNEGSKA (reference sequence). Here the CDR3 reads CSASAARGGQPQHF. The CDR3 DNA reads as TGCAGTGCTAGTGCCGCCAGGGGCGGTCAGCCCCAGCATTTT.

This chain uses TRBV13 with TRBJ1-1; D not certain. The CDR3 loop spans 13 amino acids. Looked up from germline, CDR1 is PRHDT and CDR2 is FYEKMQ (reference sequence). V gave up 0 bases and J gave up 11 bases, with 13 bases separating them. CDR3 region: CASSLGRAPAAFF. CDR3 bases: TGTGCCAGCAGCTTAGGCCGGGCCCCCGCGGCTTTCTTT.

The chain combines TRBV5-4 with TRBJ1-1; D is undetermined. V was pared by 2 bases and J by 1 base, with 9 bases between. CDR3 length: 14 residues. The V gene's germline CDR1 is SGHNT and CDR2 YYREEE (reference sequence). CDR3 DNA: TGTGCCAGCAGCTTAAGCTCTGCGAACACTGAAGCTTTCTTT. This translates into CASSLSSANTEAFF.

The chain links TRBV28 to TRBJ1-2; no definite D call. V dropped 3 bases and J dropped 0 bases, with 8 bases sitting between them. The V gene's germline CDR1 is MDHEN and CDR2 SYDVKM. The CDR3 totals 14 residues. In nucleotides, the CDR3 is TGTGCCAGCAGTTTGACGCAGACTAACTATGGCTACACCTTC. Translating gives CASSLTQTNYGYTF.

In DNA, the CDR3 is TGTGCCAGCAGTTTATGGGATTATAATTCACCCCTCCACTTT. Its translation: CASSLWDYNSPLHF. V gene TRBV28 combines with J gene TRBJ1-6, with no clear D. V shed 0 bases and J shed 4 bases, with 4 bases lying between them. In germline, CDR1 is MDHEN, CDR2 SYDVKM. The CDR3 length is 14 residues.

Concerning this clone: The sample contains more than one DNA sequence encoding this CDR3. The chain carries TRBV6-5 and TRBJ1-6, with D unclear. V was clipped by 0 bases and J by 10 bases, with 4 bases between them. The V gene's germline CDR1 is MNHEY and CDR2 SVGAGI. The CDR3 extends over 12 amino acids. Here the CDR3 reads CASSYSGSPLHF. DNA for the CDR3: TGTGCCAGCAGTTACTCGGGGTCACCCCTCCACTTT.

The chain combines TRBV5-1 with TRBJ2-7; 9 bases match TRBD1. The junction had 8 bases not matched to a gene; V was cut back by 4 bases and J by 3 bases. Germline V gives CDR1 SGHRS, CDR2 YFSETQ. The CDR3 runs to 15 residues. Here the CDR3 DNA reads TGCGCCAGCAGCCAAAGGACAGGGGAAAACTACGAGCAGTACTTC. Its translation: CASSQRTGENYEQYF.

This clone was found many times. This sequence joins TRBV7-9 and TRBJ2-3, with TRBD1 identical over 8 bases. The CDR3 runs 14 residues. With V trimmed by 5 bases and J by 1 base, 2 bases remained unmatched. Germline V CDR1 and CDR2: SEHNR, FQNEAQ (reference sequence). Written as DNA, the CDR3 is TGTGCCAGCAGCCCGACAGGGGGCACAGATACGCAGTATTTT. Translating it yields CASSPTGGTDTQYF.

As DNA, the CDR3 is TGTGCCAGCAGCTTAGCCTCAGAAAACACTGAAGCTTTCTTT. Its translation: CASSLASENTEAFF. The V call is TRBV7-2, the J call TRBJ1-1; D is unclear. CDR1 is SGHTA, CDR2 FQGNSA, per germline. Trimming shortened V by 0 bases and J by 2 bases, and 7 bases separated the two germline ends. The CDR3 has 14 residues.

This chain uses TRBV4-3 with TRBJ1-4, with D perhaps matching TRBD1 (5 bases). Per the germline V gene, CDR1 is LGHNA and CDR2 is YSLEER. The CDR3 covers 17 residues. V lost 2 bases and J lost 5, with 18 bases in between. The CDR3 loop is CASSQTRDFWMNEKLFF. The DNA of the CDR3 is TGCGCCAGCAGCCAAACTCGGGACTTCTGGATGAATGAAAAACTGTTTTTT.

The J gene is TRBJ2-7, the V gene TRBV7-9, with 7 bases identical to TRBD2. Trimming took 1 base from V and 0 from J; bases not matched to a gene: 3. Germline V gene lookup returns CDR1 SEHNR and CDR2 FQNEAQ (reference sequence). This CDR3 has 15 residues. In nucleotides, the CDR3 is TGTGCCAGCAGCTTAGTGGCTAGCGGCTCCTACGAGCAGTACTTC. It is translated as CASSLVASGSYEQYF.

The rearrangement joins TRBV7-3 to TRBJ2-3, with 8 bases fitting TRBD2. Per the germline V gene, CDR1 is SGHTA and CDR2 is FQGTGA. V was pared by 4 bases and J by 4 bases, with 4 bases of the junction left unmatched. The CDR3 covers 14 residues. The CDR3 loop reads CASSSGGPPDTQYF. CDR3 DNA sequence: TGTGCCAGCAGCTCGGGGGGGCCCCCAGATACGCAGTATTTT. Looking up the rest from reference TRBV7-3 and TRBJ2-3 gives the full variable domain: GAGVSQTPSNKVTEKGKYVELRCDPISGHTALYWYRQSLGQGPEFLIYFQGTGAADDSGLPNDRFFAVRPEGSVSTLKIQRTERGDSAVYLCASSSGGPPDTQYFGPGTRLTVL.

This clone was detected only once. The CDR3, as DNA: TGTGCCAGCAGCCAAGATCTGGCAGGGGACTCGCTTGGGTACACCGGGGAGCTGTTTTTT. This translates into CASSQDLAGDSLGYTGELFF. The chain is built from TRBV14 and TRBJ2-2; D tentatively reads TRBD1 or TRBD2 (6 bases each). With 0 bases removed from V and 3 bases from J, the gap between germline ends came to 23 bases. CDR1 and CDR2 (germline): SGHDN, FVKESK. The CDR3 is 20 residues long. The full variable domain, its missing parts supplied by reference TRBV14 and TRBJ2-2, is EAGVTQFPSHSVIEKGQTVTLRCDPISGHDNLYWYRRVMGKEIKFLLHFVKESKQDESGMPNNRFLAERTGGTYSTLKVQPAELEDSGVYFCASSQDLAGDSLGYTGELFFGEGSRLTVL.